These T cell receptor beta chains were read from a single sample in a study of blood T cell repertoires in COVID-19. Measured with immunoSEQ multiplex PCR; TCRdb has only the in-frame clones, and not every one. The data contain approximately 210,000 clones, around nine tenths of them singletons. The sequenced material came from peripheral blood. The receptors come from a woman aged 40 to 50 with acute or convalescent COVID-19. The CDR3 runs from the conserved cysteine through the conserved F or W. Each record gives: J gene, D gene, V gene, clone size, CDR3 protein, CDR3 DNA. The D gene is left open where the match is weak. Clone size, where shown, is once, few, many, or a class for clones that have expanded.

TRBJ1-1,TRBD1,TRBV28,.,CASSLSHRGAEAFF,TGTGCCAGCAGTTTATCCCACAGGGGCGCTGAAGCTTTCTTT
TRBJ2-5,.,TRBV29-1,.,CSADRGIGQETQYF,TGCAGCGCCGATAGGGGTATTGGGCAGGAGACCCAGTACTTC
TRBJ2-5,.,TRBV19,.,CASSIQGYQETQYF,TGTGCCAGTAGTATTCAGGGGTACCAAGAGACCCAGTACTTC
TRBJ1-1,.,TRBV9,.,CASSDPGGNTEAFF,TGTGCCAGCAGCGATCCGGGGGGCAACACTGAAGCTTTCTTT
TRBJ1-1,.,TRBV7-9,.,CASSVGWDTEAFF,TGTGCCAGCAGCGTGGGCTGGGACACTGAAGCTTTCTTT
TRBJ2-5,TRBD1,TRBV19,.,CASSIRVDRGETQYF,TGTGCCAGTAGTATTCGGGTGGACAGGGGAGAGACCCAGTACTTC
TRBJ1-5,.,TRBV10-1,.,CASGLPGVPSNQPQHF,TGCGCCAGCGGCCTACCAGGGGTCCCTAGCAATCAGCCCCAGCATTTT
TRBJ2-1,TRBD2,TRBV5-4,.,CASSSPGLAGSSYNEQFF,TGTGCCAGCAGCTCCCCGGGGTTAGCGGGGTCCTCCTACAATGAGCAGTTCTTC
TRBJ1-1,.,TRBV6-4,.,CASSDRFGAEAFF,TGTGCCAGCAGTGATCGCTTCGGGGCTGAAGCTTTCTTT
TRBJ1-2,.,TRBV23-1,.,CASSQAANYGYTF,TGCGCCAGCAGTCAGGCAGCTAACTATGGCTACACCTTC
TRBJ1-2,TRBD1,TRBV5-1,.,CASNRGDREDNYGYTF,TGCGCCAGCAATAGAGGGGACAGGGAAGACAACTATGGCTACACCTTC
TRBJ2-5,.,TRBV25-1,.,CASSEFLYETQYF,TGTGCCAGCAGTGAATTTCTGTATGAGACCCAGTACTTC
TRBJ1-1,.,TRBV29-1,few,CSATFGGNTEAFF,TGCAGCGCCACTTTCGGGGGGAACACTGAAGCTTTCTTT
TRBJ2-5,.,TRBV5-5,.,CASGLEETQYF,TGTGCCAGTGGACTCGAAGAGACCCAGTACTTC
TRBJ1-2,TRBD1,TRBV9,.,CASSGTPTGRDYGYTF,TGTGCCAGCAGCGGAACACCGACAGGGAGAGACTATGGCTACACCTTC
TRBJ1-1,.,TRBV19,.,CASSLRGGLDKNTEAFF,TGTGCCAGTAGCCTGAGGGGGGGATTAGATAAGAACACTGAAGCTTTCTTT
TRBJ1-2,TRBD1,TRBV19,.,CASSDPDSTGNYGYTF,TGTGCCAGTAGCGACCCAGACTCGACAGGGAACTATGGCTACACCTTC
TRBJ2-2,TRBD1,TRBV7-9,.,CAPFWGQGAGELFF,TGTGCACCCTTTTGGGGACAGGGGGCCGGGGAGCTGTTTTTT
TRBJ1-4,TRBD1,TRBV7-2,.,CASSRTGTGRGEKLFF,TGTGCCAGCTCCCGGACAGGGACGGGCCGAGGTGAAAAACTGTTTTTT
TRBJ1-4,.,TRBV9,.,CASSGRRLGEKLFF,TGTGCCAGCAGCGGACGGAGGCTAGGTGAAAAACTGTTTTTT
TRBJ2-4,TRBD1,TRBV24-1,.,CATSPGDRGHIQYF,TGTGCCACCAGTCCGGGGGACAGGGGTCACATTCAGTACTTC
TRBJ2-1,TRBD2,TRBV3-1/TRBV3-2,.,CASSQERLAGGQQFF,TGTGCCAGCAGCCAGGAGCGGCTAGCGGGGGGGCAGCAGTTCTTC
TRBJ2-5,.,TRBV2,.,CASLRELRETQYF,TGTGCCAGCCTCCGAGAGCTCCGGGAGACCCAGTACTTC
TRBJ1-5,.,TRBV19,.,CASSKRGITGHNQPQHF,TGTGCCAGTAGTAAAAGGGGGATTACAGGGCACAATCAGCCCCAGCATTTT
TRBJ1-1,.,TRBV6-6,.,CASSYSGTVEAFF,TGTGCCAGCAGTTACTCAGGGACTGTCGAAGCTTTCTTT
TRBJ2-4,TRBD2,TRBV7-6,.,CASSPQRGGHKNIQYF,TGTGCCAGCAGCCCCCAGCGGGGGGGTCATAAAAACATTCAGTACTTC
TRBJ1-1,.,TRBV10-1,.,CASSEDTGNTEAFF,TGCGCCAGCAGTGAAGATACAGGGAACACTGAAGCTTTCTTT
TRBJ2-2,TRBD2,TRBV5-1,.,CASSPVLAGAHTGELFF,TGCGCCAGCAGCCCAGTACTAGCGGGGGCCCACACCGGGGAGCTGTTTTTT
TRBJ2-5,.,TRBV5-1,.,CASTRDTFQETQYF,TGCGCCAGCACACGGGACACCTTCCAAGAGACCCAGTACTTC
TRBJ2-5,.,TRBV7-2,.,CASSLIWGPVQETQYF,TGTGCCAGCAGCTTAATATGGGGCCCGGTCCAAGAGACCCAGTACTTC
TRBJ1-1,TRBD1,TRBV7-8,.,CASSFTGVVWNTEAFF,TGTGCCAGCAGCTTCACAGGGGTGGTATGGAACACTGAAGCTTTCTTT
TRBJ2-2,.,TRBV2,.,CASSDAFRGTGELFF,TGTGCCAGCAGTGACGCATTCCGGGGGACCGGGGAGCTGTTTTTT
TRBJ1-2,TRBD1,TRBV7-2,once,CASSPPRTGVHYGYTF,TGTGCCAGCAGCCCCCCCCGGACAGGGGTTCACTATGGCTACACCTTC
TRBJ1-3,.,TRBV27,.,CASSLAGFPRNTIYF,TGTGCCAGCAGTTTAGCGGGTTTCCCCAGAAACACCATATATTTT
TRBJ1-4,TRBD1,TRBV6-1,.,CASSVPGQGPLREKLFF,TGTGCCAGCAGTGTCCCGGGACAGGGGCCTCTAAGGGAAAAACTGTTTTTT